This T cell receptor beta chain came from a study of shared clonotypes between healthy human individuals. Background on the study: Each donor's CD8 memory used one plate, CD8 naive two, each CD4 subset three.

Germline loops: CDR1 LNHDA, CDR2 SQIVND (reference sequence). Between the trimmed V and J ends, which lost 10 bases and 0 bases, there was a span of 12 bases. This CDR3 is 14 amino acids long. CD4+ cells were split into CD45RA+ naive and CD45RA-negative memory subsets. Profiling relied on immunoSEQ multiplex PCR, and the TCRdb table lists in-frame clones only, not all of them. The table records 850,000 to 1,200,000 clones, about 70% of them present only once. The rearrangement uses TRBV19 and TRBJ2-2; D remains ambiguous. The specimen sequenced was memory CD4+ T cells sorted from blood. Subset noted: CD45RA-negative fraction. The sequence came from a man younger than 30 in good health. CDR3 region: CATTGQTNTGELFF. The CDR3 DNA reads TGTGCCACCACCGGGCAGACGAACACCGGGGAGCTGTTTTTT.